This T cell receptor beta chain was sequenced for a study of blood T cells in healthy people across ages. Together with a sample-barcoded 5' primer, a J-beta primer mix was included in a second PCR lasting roughly 6 to 12 cycles. TCRdb reprocessed the 5' RACE reads via MiXCR and lists one record per CDR3 protein. The sample lists around 1.1 million distinct CDR3 sequences, about two fifths occurring once. Findings of the study overall: Among T cells, TCR beta diversity per million cells dropped roughly linearly as age rose. Diversity of TCR beta correlated strongly with naive T cell percentage. Since the PBMCs were unsorted, naive and antigen-experienced cells could not be conclusively compared.

With respect to this clonotype: Its antigen is currently unknown. At one end the junction does not follow the germline gene, possibly because of a read error.

Each sample used at least 6 million PBMCs. Sequenced: blood. This receptor was obtained from a man younger than 35 in good health.

CDR3 amino acids: CASSPRPSDNEQFF. The DNA of the CDR3 is TGTGCCAGCAGCCCTAGGCCCTCCGACAATGAGCAGTTCTTC. The V and J genes are TRBV7-9 and TRBJ2-1; D unresolved. CDR3 length: 14 amino acids. Germline-derived CDR1 and CDR2 are SEHNR and FQNEAQ (reference sequence). Full variable domain (rest looked up from reference TRBV7-9 and TRBJ2-1): DTGVSQNPRHKITKRGQNVTFRCDPISEHNRLYWYRQTLGQGPEFLTYFQNEAQLEKSRLLSDRFSAERPKGSFSTLEIQRTEQGDSAMYLCASSPRPSDNEQFFGPGTRLTVL.